This T cell receptor (beta chain) was profiled in a study of blood T cell repertoires in COVID-19 (dated by TCRdb to 2018 to 2021). The study in broad terms: Samples covering the acute and convalescent phases of COVID-19 were provided by collaborators in the United States, Italy and Spain. The dataset comprised deeply sampled blood TCRbeta repertoires from subjects exposed to, actively infected with, or recovered from COVID-19. The repertoires were released in a freely available public database intended as a resource for research on the immune response to SARS-CoV-2. The samples were drawn from the first 160 participants of the ongoing ImmuneRACE study and from roughly 1,300 subjects provided by 6 global collaborators. The material from the prospective study consisted of cDNA or gDNA derived from T cells, B-cell-depleted T cells, or PBMCs. The sample metadata nearly always contained a de-identified subject ID, COVID-19 status, age in years and sex. HLA class I and class II types, where available, came from metadata supplied by the sample provider rather than from assay-based typing.

At the junction V is shortened by 2 bases and J by 1 base, with 8 bases in between. CDR1 is given as SGDLS and CDR2 as YYNGEE, both from the germline V gene. From its cysteine to its phenylalanine, the CDR3 spans 14 amino acids. Kept here is only the CDR3 DNA, which spans 42 bases and is read in frame from base 1. Each collaborating institution followed its own protocols to collect whole blood in K2EDTA tubes. For TCRbeta analysis, collaborators shipped samples in one of three forms: frozen whole blood, isolated PBMCs, or DNA extracted from either of those sample types. TCRbeta CDR3 regions were amplified from genomic DNA by means of the immunoSEQ Assay, a bias-controlled multiplex PCR. The published analysis was carried out like this. Within the assay, amplification of reference gene primers was used to estimate how many nucleated cells each sample contained. To quantify the absolute abundance of each unique TCRbeta CDR3 rearrangement, sequence reads were collapsed and filtered. Productive Simpson clonality was computed per sample as the square root of Simpson's diversity index over productive rearrangements. TCRdb stores this immuneACCESS table with in-frame sequences only. Part of the clones is absent; in the studies checked, under half of the shortfall reflects unresolved V genes, and no reason is known for the rest. The DNA gave D and trimming, while V, J and clone size come from that table. This sample holds 300,000 to 450,000 clones; 75% to 90% were observed only once. More than 3% of the sample belongs to the ten largest clones.

Notes on this clone: The clone's antigen remains unknown. No base-level quality is on record; no much larger clone is a single base apart.

Paper-wide results and their limitations: The amount of clinical and demographic metadata varied by source and participant and was provided uncurated.

Sequencing was carried out using peripheral blood. The receptor was derived from a woman aged 18-30 years with acute or convalescent COVID-19. This receptor chain uses TRBV9 and TRBJ2-3; no D gene is confidently identified. The DNA reads TGTGCCAGCAGCGTCCTTTTCGGCACAGATACGCAGTATTTT. Protein translation: CASSVLFGTDTQYF.